Below, one T cell receptor (beta chain) is given with its context. The data originate from a study of T-cell memory formation after mild COVID-19. TCRdb re-called the 5' RACE reads with MiXCR, one entry per CDR3 protein. The sample has a few hundred thousand distinct CDR3 sequences, about 23% seen once; the top ten hold around 13%. The CDR3 contains 14 residues. Trimming removed 4 bases from V and 5 bases from J; junction bases left unmatched: 6. In germline, CDR1 is KGHDR, CDR2 SFDVKD. The chain is built from TRBV24-1 and TRBJ2-5; 7 positions agree with TRBD1. The source is an adult woman who had mild COVID-19 (a few samples of this study predate the infection). Cell type and time point are not known. The specimen sequenced was PBMCs or a T cell subset sorted from them (not recorded which). CDR3 sequence reads: CATSDPPGQETQYF. CDR3 in DNA: TGTGCCACCAGTGACCCCCCGGGACAGGAGACCCAGTACTTC.